Sequencing of this T cell receptor (beta chain) was carried out in a study of blood T cell repertoires in COVID-19. About the study: Acute and convalescent COVID-19 samples came from the United States, Italy and Spain. T cells, B-cell-depleted T cells, or PBMCs supplied cDNA or gDNA.

There are 13 residues in the CDR3. Per germline, CDR1 GTSNPN and CDR2 SVGIG (reference sequence). Trimming took 4 bases from V and 7 from J, leaving 13 bases between them. Original handling: Reference gene primer amplification yielded estimated nucleated cell counts. Clones were read by immunoSEQ multiplex PCR, and TCRdb kept only the in-frame ones, dropping some. V and J calls and clone size come straight from that table; D and trimming were deduced from the DNA. The sample has roughly 150,000 clones; approximately 83% are singletons. This TCR derives from a woman older than 75 with acute or convalescent COVID-19. The gene calls are TRBV30 and TRBJ2-2, with no clear D. The sequenced sample consisted of peripheral blood. The CDR3 DNA is TGTGCCTGGACCCCTCGATTCGGCGGGGAGCTGTTTTTT. Translated, it gives CAWTPRFGGELFF.